This T cell receptor beta chain was identified during a study of cytomegalovirus exposure and HLA in healthy donors. Germline CDR1 reads SGHAT; CDR2 reads FQNNGV. This CDR3 comprises 15 residues. V lost 1 base, J lost 4 bases, and 11 bases lay in between. Worth noting for this clone: Its antigen is as yet unknown.

Points from the study as a whole: According to an earlier analysis, most TCR beta V segments yielded productive rearrangements about 90% or about 30% of the time. Apart from CMV serostatus, no immune exposure information was available. V- and J-gene trimming in TCR beta was tied to a missense DCLRE1C variant by an analysis performed later.

13 Jbeta primers and 60 Vbeta primers were used for the PCR. Here immunoSEQ multiplex PCR was the method, and the copy in TCRdb shows in-frame clones only, minus some. The sample records around 140,000 clones, about 84% being singletons. This TCR was recovered from a woman aged 18 to 35 in good health and CMV-seropositive. The sample consisted of PBMCs. V gene TRBV11-2 combines with J gene TRBJ1-5, with a weak D call TRBD1 (6 bases). The CDR3 coding sequence is TGTGCCAGCAGCTTAGTGGGGGCAGCTAATCAGCCCCAGCATTTT. Residues: CASSLVGAANQPQHF.